Following are 19 T cell receptor beta chains from one sample sequenced in a study of response to subunit inactivated influenza vaccine. TCRdb passed the RT-PCR reads through MiXCR, listing each CDR3 protein once. The table lists some 600,000 distinct CDR3 sequences, approximately 15% of them singletons. The source was PBMCs from blood, collected 14 to 15 days before vaccination. These receptor sequences come from a man between 45 and 60 years old who received an inactivated influenza vaccine.

Only a few counts were recorded for this clonotype. The V call is TRBV7-2, the J call TRBJ1-6; D possibly corresponds to TRBD1 (5 bases). Per germline, CDR1 SGHTA and CDR2 FQGNSA. CDR3 length: 11 residues. The V and J ends lost 3 bases and 15 bases respectively, with 9 bases between them. The CDR3 sequence is CASSFLRDLHF. In nucleotides, the CDR3 is TGTGCCAGCAGCTTCCTCAGGGACCTCCACTTT.

This chain joins TRBV7-2 and TRBJ1-1, with D perhaps TRBD1 (6 bases). The CDR3 is 15 residues long. The V end was cut by 5 bases, the J end by 0 bases, with 13 bases between. The germline gives CDR1 SGHTA, CDR2 FQGNSA. Here the CDR3 DNA reads TGTGCCAGCAGCACAGGACAGCTATTGAACACTGAAGCTTTCTTT. It yields the protein CASSTGQLLNTEAFF. Variable domain in full (rest from reference TRBV7-2 and TRBJ1-1): GAGVSQSPSNKVTEKGKDVELRCDPISGHTALYWYRQSLGQGLEFLIYFQGNSAPDKSGLPSDRFSAERTGGSVSTLTIQRTQQEDSAVYLCASSTGQLLNTEAFFGQGTRLTVV.

The rearrangement joins TRBV3-1 to TRBJ2-7, with unresolved D. The germline V gene encodes CDR1 LGHDT and CDR2 YNNKEL (reference sequence). This CDR3 region has 13 residues. Trimming stripped 0 bases from V and 10 bases from J, with 13 bases between. The CDR3 DNA is TGTGCCAGCAGCCAAGATCGAACGGCCATCCAGTACTTC. Encoded protein: CASSQDRTAIQYF.

The chain recombines TRBV7-9 with TRBJ2-3; 7 nucleotides match TRBD1. Germline CDR1 SEHNR, CDR2 FQNEAQ (reference sequence). J was trimmed by 7 bases and V by 5 bases; bases with no gene match: 9. This CDR3 spans 14 amino acids. The CDR3 region is CASSPGQAANTQYF. In nucleotides, the CDR3 is TGTGCCAGCAGCCCCGGACAGGCGGCCAATACGCAGTATTTT.

The chain links TRBV12-3 or TRBV12-4 to TRBJ2-4; D remains ambiguous. The CDR3 is 15 residues long. Trimming left V 6 bases short and J 1 base short, with 13 bases between. The CDR3 region has the DNA TGTGCCAGCAGCCCCTACTCCGGGGCCAAAAACATTCAGTACTTC. Its protein product is CASSPYSGAKNIQYF.

The gene calls are TRBV6-1 and TRBJ1-6; D is ambiguous. The CDR3 length is 16 residues. The germline V and J ends were trimmed by 1 base and 2 bases, with 9 bases remaining between them. The germline V gene has CDR1 MNHNS and CDR2 SASEGT. The CDR3 DNA sequence: TGTGCCAGCAGTGAAGGCCCCGCAGCCTATAATTCACCCCTCCACTTT. Translated, it gives CASSEGPAAYNSPLHF.

The V call is TRBV7-8, the J call TRBJ2-1; 7 bases align to TRBD1. V trimming: 5 bases; J trimming: 6 bases; junction bases outside the gene matches: 10. There are 15 residues in the CDR3. Germline lookup yields CDR1 SGHVS and CDR2 FQNEAQ. The DNA for the CDR3 is TGTGCCAGCAGCCCGATCCCGGGACAGATCAATGAGCAGTTCTTC. Translated: CASSPIPGQINEQFF.

This clonotype was detected many times. The chain recombines TRBV29-1 with TRBJ1-2; no clear D gene. The CDR3 consists of 11 residues. V dropped 0 bases and J dropped 8 bases, with 7 bases sitting between them. Germline loops: CDR1 SQVTM, CDR2 ANQGSEA. CDR3 sequence reads: CSVEDLWGYTF. The CDR3 region has the DNA TGCAGCGTTGAAGATCTATGGGGCTACACCTTC.

The V gene is TRBV5-1, the J gene TRBJ2-2; D may be TRBD1 (6 bases). The germline V gene has CDR1 SGHRS and CDR2 YFSETQ. V lost 4 bases, J lost 0 bases, and 13 bases lay in between. This CDR3 has 16 amino acids. This CDR3 reads CASSQQGFSNTGELFF. As DNA, the CDR3 is TGCGCCAGCAGCCAACAGGGTTTCTCGAACACCGGGGAGCTGTTTTTT.

A few counts support this clonotype. The J gene is TRBJ1-1, the V gene TRBV25-1; D is undetermined. The CDR3 length is 13 residues. The V gene's germline CDR1 is MGHDK and CDR2 SYGVNS. V was cut by 3 bases and J by 6 bases, with 11 bases left in between. The CDR3 loop reads CASSDMGRAEAFF. CDR3 bases: TGTGCCAGCAGTGACATGGGGAGGGCTGAAGCTTTCTTT.

The rearrangement uses TRBV6-2 or TRBV6-3 and TRBJ2-7; 9 nucleotides align to TRBD1. This CDR3 contains 14 residues. The J segment lost 1 base and the V segment lost 9 bases, leaving 7 bases of the junction unmatched. The germline gives CDR1 MNHEY, CDR2 SVGEGT. This chain's CDR3 is CARHPGTGSYEQYF. CDR3 in DNA: TGTGCCAGACATCCCGGGACAGGGTCCTACGAGCAGTACTTC.

This clonotype was picked up a small number of times. J is TRBJ2-7 and V is TRBV10-3, with no clear D. The CDR3 length is 13 residues. Germline CDR1 is ENHRY and CDR2 is SYGVKD. The V end lost 0 bases, the J end lost 2 bases, and 5 bases lay between the germline ends. The CDR3 here is CAISESSPYEQYF. The DNA for the CDR3 is TGTGCCATCAGTGAGTCTTCTCCCTACGAGCAGTACTTC.

This chain connects TRBV10-1 to TRBJ2-7, with unresolved D. The germline CDR1 and CDR2 sequences are WNHNN and SYGVQD (reference sequence). This CDR3 is 13 amino acids long. The ends were cut back, 0 bases at V and 3 bases at J, with 6 bases in the middle. The CDR3: CASSESPDYEQYF. The CDR3 DNA reads as TGCGCCAGCAGTGAGTCTCCCGACTACGAGCAGTACTTC.

The chain uses TRBV20-1 and TRBJ2-1; 13 nucleotides align to TRBD2. V was pared by 3 bases and J by 6 bases, with 5 bases of the junction left unmatched. The CDR3 contains 15 residues. Germline V gene lookup returns CDR1 DFQATT and CDR2 SNEGSKA (reference sequence). CDR3 in amino acids: CSARTTSGGANEQFF. The CDR3 region has the DNA TGCAGTGCTAGGACTACTAGCGGGGGGGCCAATGAGCAGTTCTTC.

This clonotype was observed a handful of times. This sequence joins TRBV5-4 and TRBJ2-1, with TRBD2 identical over 10 bases. Per the germline V gene, CDR1 is SGHNT and CDR2 is YYREEE (reference sequence). The CDR3 has 16 amino acids. Unmatched junction bases numbered 11, after V lost 4 bases and J lost 7 bases. In DNA, the CDR3 is TGTGCCAGCAGCAGGAATCTAGCGGGAGAGTGGAATGAGCAGTTCTTC. Translating it yields CASSRNLAGEWNEQFF.

This chain joins TRBV7-6 and TRBJ2-2; no clear D gene. CDR1 SGHVS and CDR2 FNYEAQ come from the germline V gene. The V gene lost 6 bases and the J gene lost 0 bases, with 8 bases spanning the gap. CDR3 length: 14 residues. The CDR3 loop reads CASSQMANTGELFF. The CDR3 DNA follows: TGTGCCAGCAGTCAAATGGCGAACACCGGGGAGCTGTTTTTT.

This clonotype was counted at least ten times. The chain joins TRBV12-3 or TRBV12-4 to TRBJ2-1; the D is unclear. CDR3 length equals 12 residues. V was clipped by 5 bases and J by 15 bases, with 17 bases between them. The CDR3 DNA reads as TGTGCCAGCAGTCTAACACCGGGCCAACGGTTCTTC. Its protein product is CASSLTPGQRFF.

CDR3 sequence (DNA): TGTGCCAGCAGTTACCAGGGAGTTAGACTAGCGGGAGAAACAGATACGCAGTATTTT. Its protein product is CASSYQGVRLAGETDTQYF. This sequence joins TRBV6-5 and TRBJ2-3; 12 nucleotides match TRBD2. Per germline, CDR1 MNHEY and CDR2 SVGAGI. The J segment lost 3 bases and the V segment lost 2 bases, leaving 12 bases of the junction unmatched. The CDR3 spans 19 residues.

This clonotype occurred a few times. J is TRBJ2-7 and V is TRBV6-5; 8 nucleotides align to TRBD1. J was trimmed by 6 bases and V by 4 bases; bases with no gene match: 11. This CDR3 is 15 amino acids long. CDR1 and CDR2 from the germline V gene are MNHEY and SVGAGI. The CDR3 DNA follows: TGTGCCAGCAGTTCCTCGGACAGGGTTGGGGGCGAGCAGTACTTC. The encoded protein is CASSSSDRVGGEQYF.